These T cell receptor beta chains were read from a single sample in a study of T cell changes during pregnancy in multiple sclerosis. TCRdb's copy holds only in-frame clones and misses some; the assay was immunoSEQ multiplex PCR. Of tens of thousands of clones in the sample, about nine tenths were seen once. Sample: peripheral blood, taken after pregnancy. The receptors originated from a female donor in good health, enrolled as a control in a pregnancy study. CDR3s include the opening cysteine and the closing phenylalanine or tryptophan. The D gene is left open where the match is weak.

D gene: -; V gene: TRBV7-8; J gene: TRBJ2-1; CDR3 DNA: TGTGCCAGCAGCTCATTAGCGTCAAAGTACAATGAGCAGTTCTTC; CDR3 protein: CASSSLASKYNEQFF
D gene: -; V gene: TRBV2; J gene: TRBJ1-5; CDR3 DNA: TGTGCCAGCAGTGAAAATCGACGGGCGGGTCAGCCCCAGCATTTT; CDR3 protein: CASSENRRAGQPQHF
D gene: TRBD2; V gene: TRBV4-3; J gene: TRBJ2-5; CDR3 DNA: TGCGCCAGCAGCCAAGATTGGGTTCCTAGCGGGGTCGGCCAAGAGACCCAGTACTTC; CDR3 protein: CASSQDWVPSGVGQETQYF
D gene: TRBD1; V gene: TRBV4-3; J gene: TRBJ1-2; CDR3 DNA: TGCGCCAGCAGCCAAGTCGGGGACAGGGGATCCTATGGCTACACCTTC; CDR3 protein: CASSQVGDRGSYGYTF
D gene: TRBD2; V gene: TRBV10-3; J gene: TRBJ2-3; CDR3 DNA: TGTGCCATCAGTGAGTTTTCTAGCGGGGTCACAGATACGCAGTATTTT; CDR3 protein: CAISEFSSGVTDTQYF
D gene: TRBD1; V gene: TRBV29-1; J gene: TRBJ2-5; CDR3 DNA: TGCAGCGGACGACAGGGGATGGAGACCCAGTACTTC; CDR3 protein: CSGRQGMETQYF
D gene: -; V gene: TRBV18; J gene: TRBJ1-1; CDR3 DNA: TGTGCCAGCTCACCCCAGGGTGGCGACACTGAAGCTTTCTTT; CDR3 protein: CASSPQGGDTEAFF
D gene: -; V gene: TRBV30; J gene: TRBJ1-3; CDR3 DNA: TGTGCCTGGAGGGACTTTAGGGTTGCAGGAAACACCATATATTTT; CDR3 protein: CAWRDFRVAGNTIYF
D gene: TRBD2; V gene: TRBV29-1; J gene: TRBJ2-1; CDR3 DNA: TGCAGCGTGTTCCCGGGACTAGTCAATGAGCAGTTCTTC; CDR3 protein: CSVFPGLVNEQFF
D gene: TRBD2; V gene: TRBV30; J gene: TRBJ2-1; CDR3 DNA: TGTGCCTGGGGGACTAGCGGGGGATACAATGAGCAGTTCTTC; CDR3 protein: CAWGTSGGYNEQFF
D gene: TRBD1; V gene: TRBV28; J gene: TRBJ1-1; CDR3 DNA: TGTGCCAGCAGTCCCCCCCGACAGGGGAGGACTGAAGCTTTCTTT; CDR3 protein: CASSPPRQGRTEAFF
D gene: TRBD2; V gene: TRBV6-4; J gene: TRBJ2-3; CDR3 DNA: TGTGCCAGCAGCGAGACTAGCGGGACGGGGGATACGCAGTATTTT; CDR3 protein: CASSETSGTGDTQYF
D gene: TRBD2; V gene: TRBV30; J gene: TRBJ2-3; CDR3 DNA: TGTGCCTGGACCGAGCGGGGGCGGGATACGCAGTATTTT; CDR3 protein: CAWTERGRDTQYF
D gene: -; V gene: TRBV6-5; J gene: TRBJ1-1; CDR3 DNA: TGTGCCAGCAGTTTGGACAGCCTAGGGAGTGCTTTCTTT; CDR3 protein: CASSLDSLGSAFF
D gene: -; V gene: TRBV12-2; J gene: TRBJ1-2; CDR3 DNA: TGTGCAAGTCGCTTCTCCGCAGGGAAAGAAGGTTTGGGCTACACCTTC; CDR3 protein: CASRFSAGKEGLGYTF